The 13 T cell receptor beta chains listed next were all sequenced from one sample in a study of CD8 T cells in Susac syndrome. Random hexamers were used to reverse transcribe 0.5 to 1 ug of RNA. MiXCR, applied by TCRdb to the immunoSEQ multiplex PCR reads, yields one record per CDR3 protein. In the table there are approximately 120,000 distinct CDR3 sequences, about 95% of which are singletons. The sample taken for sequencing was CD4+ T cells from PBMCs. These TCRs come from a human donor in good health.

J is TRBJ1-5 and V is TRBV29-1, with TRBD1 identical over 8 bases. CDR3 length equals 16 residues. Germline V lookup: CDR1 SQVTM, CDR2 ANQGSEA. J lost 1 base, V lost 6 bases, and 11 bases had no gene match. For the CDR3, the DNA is TGCAGCGTGGTTCTCCCGAGACAGGGGAGCAATCAGCCCCAGCATTTT. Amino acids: CSVVLPRQGSNQPQHF.

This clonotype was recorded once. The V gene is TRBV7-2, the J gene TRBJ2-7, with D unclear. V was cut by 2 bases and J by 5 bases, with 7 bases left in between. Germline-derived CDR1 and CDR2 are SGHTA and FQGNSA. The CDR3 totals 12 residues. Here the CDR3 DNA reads TGTGCCAGCAGCTTAATCCCCCACGAGCAGTACTTC. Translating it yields CASSLIPHEQYF.

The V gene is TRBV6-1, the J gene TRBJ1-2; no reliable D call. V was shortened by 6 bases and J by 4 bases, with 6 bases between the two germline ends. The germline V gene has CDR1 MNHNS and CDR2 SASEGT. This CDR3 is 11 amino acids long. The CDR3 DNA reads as TGTGCCAGCAGGCGCGGCTATGGCTACACCTTC. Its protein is CASRRGYGYTF.

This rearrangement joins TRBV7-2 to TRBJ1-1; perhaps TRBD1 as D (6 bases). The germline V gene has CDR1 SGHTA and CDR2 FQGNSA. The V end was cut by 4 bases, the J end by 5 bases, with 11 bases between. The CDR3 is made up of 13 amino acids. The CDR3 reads CASSSYTGTEAFF. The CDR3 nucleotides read TGTGCCAGCAGCTCATACACAGGGACTGAAGCTTTCTTT.

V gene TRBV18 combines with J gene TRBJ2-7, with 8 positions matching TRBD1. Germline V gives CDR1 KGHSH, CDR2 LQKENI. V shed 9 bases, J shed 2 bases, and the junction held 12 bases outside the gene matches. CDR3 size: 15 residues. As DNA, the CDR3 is TGTGCCAGTCAGCCGGCTGGACAGGGTGCCTACGAGCAGTACTTC. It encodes CASQPAGQGAYEQYF.

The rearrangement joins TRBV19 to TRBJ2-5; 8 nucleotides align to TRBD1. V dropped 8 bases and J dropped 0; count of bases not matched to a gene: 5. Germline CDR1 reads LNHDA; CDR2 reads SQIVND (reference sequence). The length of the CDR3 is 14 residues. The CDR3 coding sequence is TGTGCCAGTCTCGACAGGGGCGACCAAGAGACCCAGTACTTC. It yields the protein CASLDRGDQETQYF. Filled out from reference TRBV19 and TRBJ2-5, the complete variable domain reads DGGITQSPKYLFRKEGQNVTLSCEQNLNHDAMYWYRQDPGQGLRLIYYSQIVNDFQKGDIAEGYSVSREKKESFPLTVTSAQKNPTAFYLCASLDRGDQETQYFGPGTRLLVL.

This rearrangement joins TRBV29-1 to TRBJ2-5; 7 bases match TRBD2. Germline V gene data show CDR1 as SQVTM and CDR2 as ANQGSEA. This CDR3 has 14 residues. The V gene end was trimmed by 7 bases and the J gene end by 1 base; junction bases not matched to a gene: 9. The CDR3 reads CSATREGLQETQYF. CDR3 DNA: TGCAGCGCCACCAGGGAGGGTCTCCAAGAGACCCAGTACTTC.

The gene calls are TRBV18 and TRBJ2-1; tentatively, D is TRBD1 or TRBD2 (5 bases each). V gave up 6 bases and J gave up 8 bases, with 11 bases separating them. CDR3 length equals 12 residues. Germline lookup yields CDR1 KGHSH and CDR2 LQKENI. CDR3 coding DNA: TGTGCCAGCTCTCCGAGGGGACATGAGCAGTTCTTC. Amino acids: CASSPRGHEQFF.

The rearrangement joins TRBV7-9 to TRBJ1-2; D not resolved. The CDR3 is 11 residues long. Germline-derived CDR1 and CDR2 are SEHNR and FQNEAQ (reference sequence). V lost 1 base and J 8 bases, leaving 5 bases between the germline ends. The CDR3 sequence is CASSLVKGYTF. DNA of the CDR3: TGTGCCAGCAGCTTAGTTAAGGGCTACACCTTC.

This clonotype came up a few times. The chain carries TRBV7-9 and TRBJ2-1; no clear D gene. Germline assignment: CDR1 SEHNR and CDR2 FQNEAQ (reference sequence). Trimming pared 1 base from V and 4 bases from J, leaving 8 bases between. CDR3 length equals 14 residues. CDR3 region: CASSLVGGYNEQFF. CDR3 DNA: TGTGCCAGCAGCTTAGTTGGCGGATACAATGAGCAGTTCTTC.

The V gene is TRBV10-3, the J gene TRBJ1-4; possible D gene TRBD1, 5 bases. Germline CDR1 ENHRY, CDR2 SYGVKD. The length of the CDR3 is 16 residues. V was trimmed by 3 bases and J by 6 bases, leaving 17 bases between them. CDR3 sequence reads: CAISEGAGKGDEKLFF. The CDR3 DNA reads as TGTGCCATCAGTGAAGGAGCAGGGAAAGGGGATGAAAAACTGTTTTTT.

CDR3 sequence reads: CASGFGPEAFF. In DNA form, the CDR3 reads TGTGCTAGTGGTTTTGGTCCTGAAGCTTTCTTT. This chain joins TRBV12-5 and TRBJ1-1; D is uncertain. V was trimmed by 3 bases and J by 6 bases, leaving 5 bases between them. Per germline, CDR1 LGHNT and CDR2 FRNRAP. The CDR3 loop spans 11 amino acids.

This CDR3 is CASSLGGAGEKLFF. The DNA for the CDR3 is TGTGCCAGCAGTCTCGGGGGCGCGGGGGAAAAACTGTTTTTT. This chain links TRBV2 with TRBJ1-4, with D possibly matching TRBD1 (6 bases). Trimming took 5 bases from V and 8 from J, leaving 15 bases between them. In germline, CDR1 is SNHLY, CDR2 FYNNEI. The CDR3 sequence is 14 residues long. Together with reference TRBV2 and TRBJ1-4, the CDR3 gives the full variable domain: EPEVTQTPSHQVTQMGQEVILRCVPISNHLYFYWYRQILGQKVEFLVSFYNNEISEKSEIFDDQFSVERPDGSNFTLKIRSTKLEDSAMYFCASSLGGAGEKLFFGSGTQLSVL.